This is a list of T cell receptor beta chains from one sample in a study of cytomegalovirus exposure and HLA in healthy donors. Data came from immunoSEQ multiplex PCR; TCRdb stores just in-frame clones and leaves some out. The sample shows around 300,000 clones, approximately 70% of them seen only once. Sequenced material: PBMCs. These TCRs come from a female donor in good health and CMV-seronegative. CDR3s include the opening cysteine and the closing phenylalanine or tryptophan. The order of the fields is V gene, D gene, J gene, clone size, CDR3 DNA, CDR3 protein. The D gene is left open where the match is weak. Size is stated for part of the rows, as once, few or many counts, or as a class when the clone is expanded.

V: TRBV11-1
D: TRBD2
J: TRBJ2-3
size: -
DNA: TGTGCCAGCAGCTCGGGTAGCGGGAGTTGGACAGATACGCAGTATTTT
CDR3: CASSSGSGSWTDTQYF

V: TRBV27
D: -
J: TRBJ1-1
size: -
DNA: TGTGCCAGCAGTTTATTTGGGGCAACCATGAACACTGAAGCTTTCTTT
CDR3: CASSLFGATMNTEAFF

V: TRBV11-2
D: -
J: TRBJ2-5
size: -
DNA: TGTGCCAGCAGCTGGCGACAGCGAACCTTCCAAGAGACCCAGTACTTC
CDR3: CASSWRQRTFQETQYF

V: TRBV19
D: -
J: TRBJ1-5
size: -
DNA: TGTGCCAGTACCAGGGATGCCAATCAGCCCCAGCATTTT
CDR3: CASTRDANQPQHF

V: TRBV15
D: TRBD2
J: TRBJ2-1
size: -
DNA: TGTGCCACCAGCAGAGAGAGACTAGCGGGAGGCAATGAGCAGTTCTTC
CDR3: CATSRERLAGGNEQFF

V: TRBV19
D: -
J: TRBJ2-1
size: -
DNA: TGTGCCAGTAAGGATGCGGTGGGCAATGAGCAGTTCTTC
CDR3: CASKDAVGNEQFF

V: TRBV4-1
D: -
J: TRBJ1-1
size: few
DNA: TGCGCCAGCAGCCAAGGGGCAGAAGCTTTCTTT
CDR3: CASSQGAEAFF

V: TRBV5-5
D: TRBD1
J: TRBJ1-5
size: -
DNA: TGTGCCAGCAGCTACGGACAGGGAGGCAATCAGCCCCAGCATTTT
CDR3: CASSYGQGGNQPQHF

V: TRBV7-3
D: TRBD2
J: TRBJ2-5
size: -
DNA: TGTGCCAGCAGTGTTGGCGGGAGGGGGCAAGAGACCCAGTACTTC
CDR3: CASSVGGRGQETQYF

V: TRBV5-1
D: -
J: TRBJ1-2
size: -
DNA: TGCGCCAGCAGCTTAGGGACATCAAACTATGGCTACACCTTC
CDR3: CASSLGTSNYGYTF

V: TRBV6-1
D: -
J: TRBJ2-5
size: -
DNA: TGTGCCAGCAGTGTGGGAGAAGGGACCCAGTACTTC
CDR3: CASSVGEGTQYF

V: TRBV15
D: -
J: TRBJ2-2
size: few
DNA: TGTGCCACCAGCAGACAGGGGAACACCGGGGAGCTGTTTTTT
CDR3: CATSRQGNTGELFF

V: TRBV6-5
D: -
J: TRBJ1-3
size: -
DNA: TGTGCCAGCAGGCGGATGAGCTCTGGAAACACCATATATTTT
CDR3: CASRRMSSGNTIYF

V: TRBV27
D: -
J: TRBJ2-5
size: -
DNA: TGTGCCAGCAGTTTCTCGGACGAGGACTGGGAGACCCAGTACTTC
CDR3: CASSFSDEDWETQYF

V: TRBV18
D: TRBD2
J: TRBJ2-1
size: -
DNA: TGTGCCAGCTCACCACTGGGACTAGCGGCCAACAATGAGCAGTTCTTC
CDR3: CASSPLGLAANNEQFF

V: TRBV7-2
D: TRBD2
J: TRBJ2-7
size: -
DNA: TGTGCCAGCAGCTTAGGGCTAGCGGGATTCGACGAGCAGTACTTC
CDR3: CASSLGLAGFDEQYF

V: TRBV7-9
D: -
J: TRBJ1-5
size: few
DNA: TGTGCCAGCAGCGGGGGAGGGTTCAGCGAACAGCCCCAGCATTTT
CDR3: CASSGGGFSEQPQHF

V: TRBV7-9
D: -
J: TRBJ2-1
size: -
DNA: TGTGCCAGCAGCTTACGACAGGCCAGCTCCTACAATGAGCAGTTCTTC
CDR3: CASSLRQASSYNEQFF

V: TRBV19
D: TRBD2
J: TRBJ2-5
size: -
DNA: TGTGCCAGTAGTATGGATCTGACCGGACTAGCGGGAGCAGAGACCCAGTACTTC
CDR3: CASSMDLTGLAGAETQYF

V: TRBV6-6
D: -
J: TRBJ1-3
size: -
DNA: TGTGCCAGCGGAGGAAGCTCTGGAAACACCATATATTTT
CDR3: CASGGSSGNTIYF

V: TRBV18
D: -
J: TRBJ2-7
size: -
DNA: TGTGCCAGCTCATCCGGGACACCCATCGACGGGCGCGAGCAGTACTTC
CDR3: CASSSGTPIDGREQYF

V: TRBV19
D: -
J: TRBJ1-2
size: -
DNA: TGTGCCAGTCGGTCTACTAACTATGGCTACACCTTC
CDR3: CASRSTNYGYTF

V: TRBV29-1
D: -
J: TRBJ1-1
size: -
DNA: TGCAGCGTTGACAAGGGAGGCCCTGAAGCTTTCTTT
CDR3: CSVDKGGPEAFF

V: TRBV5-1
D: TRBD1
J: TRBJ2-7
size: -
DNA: TGCGCCAGCAGCTGGCACAGGGGTAGGGACGAGCAGTACTTC
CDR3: CASSWHRGRDEQYF

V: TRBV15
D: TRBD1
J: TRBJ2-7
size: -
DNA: TGTGCCACCAGCTTCGGGACAGGGGCCTACGAGCAGTACTTC
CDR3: CATSFGTGAYEQYF

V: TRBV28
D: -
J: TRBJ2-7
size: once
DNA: TGTGCCAGCAGTTTGGGAAAAGGGGTCCAGTACGAGCAGTACTTC
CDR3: CASSLGKGVQYEQYF

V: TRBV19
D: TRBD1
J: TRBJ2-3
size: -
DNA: TGTGCCAGTAGGCGAGACAGGGTCAACACAGATACGCAGTATTTT
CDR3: CASRRDRVNTDTQYF

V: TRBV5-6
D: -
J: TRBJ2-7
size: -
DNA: TGTGCCAGCAGCTTAGGACAGCGACCCTACGAGCAGTACTTC
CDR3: CASSLGQRPYEQYF

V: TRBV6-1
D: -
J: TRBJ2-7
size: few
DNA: TGTGCCAGCAGTGAAGATACGGGGTTGGGGTCTGTGCAGTACTTC
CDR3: CASSEDTGLGSVQYF

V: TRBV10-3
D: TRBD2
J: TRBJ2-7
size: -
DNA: TGTGCCATCACTCCGGGAGGGCCCTACGAGCAGTACTTC
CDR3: CAITPGGPYEQYF

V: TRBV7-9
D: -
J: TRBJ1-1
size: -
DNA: TGTGCCAGCATTGACAGCATGAACACTGAAGCTTTCTTT
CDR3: CASIDSMNTEAFF

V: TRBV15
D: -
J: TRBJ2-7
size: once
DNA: TGTGCCACCAGCAGAGATGCGGCAGCCCAATTCAGCTCCTACGAGCAGTACTTC
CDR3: CATSRDAAAQFSSYEQYF

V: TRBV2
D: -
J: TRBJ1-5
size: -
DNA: TGTGCCAGCAGTGAGGGAGACAGGAGTTGGGCCGCTAGCAATCAGCCCCAGCATTTT
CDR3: CASSEGDRSWAASNQPQHF

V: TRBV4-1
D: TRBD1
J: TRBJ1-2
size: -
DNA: TGCGCCAGCAGCCAAGTACCCCTGGGACAGGGGGCGAACCATGGCTACACCTTC
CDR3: CASSQVPLGQGANHGYTF

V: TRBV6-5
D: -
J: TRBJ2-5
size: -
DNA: TGTGCCAGCAGTTCCGACACCGGGAGGACCCAGTACTTC
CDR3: CASSSDTGRTQYF

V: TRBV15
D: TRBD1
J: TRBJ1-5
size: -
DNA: TGTGCCACCAGCCGACAGGGCTCGAGCAATCAGCCCCAGCATTTT
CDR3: CATSRQGSSNQPQHF

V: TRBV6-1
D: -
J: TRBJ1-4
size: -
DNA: TGTGCCAGCAGTGAAGGCTGGCCAGGGGCGAATGAAAAACTGTTTTTT
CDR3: CASSEGWPGANEKLFF

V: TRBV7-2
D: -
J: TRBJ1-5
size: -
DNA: TGTGCCAGCAGCTCCGGACAAGCAAGCAATCAGCCCCAGCATTTT
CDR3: CASSSGQASNQPQHF

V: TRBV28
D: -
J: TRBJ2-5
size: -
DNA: TGTGCCAGCAGCCCTCCTCAAGAGACCCAGTACTTC
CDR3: CASSPPQETQYF

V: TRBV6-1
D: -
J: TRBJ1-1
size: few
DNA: TGTGCCAGCAGTGAAGACCTCACAGGGCCCAACACTGAAGCTTTCTTT
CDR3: CASSEDLTGPNTEAFF

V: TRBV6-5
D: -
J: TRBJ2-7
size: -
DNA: TGTGCCAGCACGCAGGACTATCGCTCCTACGAGCAGTACTTC
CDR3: CASTQDYRSYEQYF

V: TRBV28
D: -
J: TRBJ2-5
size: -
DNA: TGTGCCAGCAGTTCTGACAGGCCCCAAGAGACCCAGTACTTC
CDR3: CASSSDRPQETQYF

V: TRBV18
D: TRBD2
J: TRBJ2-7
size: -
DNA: TGTGCCAGCTCACAGTCTAGCGGGGGCTCCTACGAGCAGTACTTC
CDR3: CASSQSSGGSYEQYF

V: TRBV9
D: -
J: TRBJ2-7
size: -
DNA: TGTGCCAGCAGCGGATCCCTGATTACAGGGACCTACGAGCAGTACTTC
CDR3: CASSGSLITGTYEQYF